This T cell receptor beta chain is from a study of Ad26.COV2.S vaccination and SARS-CoV-2 variants. About the study: Intramuscular Ad26.COV2.S at 5x10^10 or 1x10^11 viral particles.

Study-wide results and limits: The authors reported substantial breadth in spike-specific CD8+ and CD4+ T cell responses after vaccination. Vaccinated and placebo-treated recipients had similar non-spike TCR breadth.

Only in-frame clones appear in the TCRdb table, and some are missing; sequencing was by immunoSEQ multiplex PCR. Found here are fewer than 500,000 clones, roughly 91% of them singletons; the top ten hold roughly 4%. Documented treatment: 15 to 20 received Ad26.COV2.S at low or high dose, single or two shots; about 5 received placebo; per-sample allocation not given. Sampling took place 63 days after the first vaccine or placebo injection. The study used a vaccine consisting of an Ad26 vector that expressed Wuhan-strain SARS-CoV-2 spike. Remarks on this clone: What it recognizes is unknown.

Germline CDR1 reads SNHLY; CDR2 reads FYNNEI. With 2 bases clipped from V and 1 base from J, the junction kept 4 bases outside the gene matches. The CDR3 loop spans 16 amino acids. This material consisted of peripheral blood, taken in a trial of Ad26.COV2.S vaccine versus placebo. This sequence originates from a person aged 18 to 65 who received the Ad26.COV2.S COVID-19 vaccine or a placebo. The rearrangement links TRBV2 to TRBJ2-5, with 10 bases aligning to TRBD2. The CDR3 sequence: CASSEWTSGIQETQYF. The CDR3 DNA reads as TGTGCCAGCAGTGAATGGACTAGCGGTATCCAAGAGACCCAGTACTTC.